The 21 T cell receptor beta chains reported below all come from one sample, sequenced in a study of T cell responses to AZD1222 COVID-19 vaccine. Clones were read by immunoSEQ multiplex PCR, and TCRdb kept only the in-frame ones, dropping some. The sample lists just under 85,000 clones; roughly nine tenths were seen once. Sequencing used peripheral blood, obtained on day 0 of AZD1222 vaccination. The source is an adult in good health.

V gene TRBV27 combines with J gene TRBJ2-3, with TRBD2 identical over 15 bases. Germline CDR1 and CDR2: MNHEY and SMNVEV (reference sequence). This CDR3 has 18 residues. V lost 4 bases to trimming and J lost 3 bases; unmatched junction nucleotides: 8. The CDR3 region has the DNA TGTGCCAGCAGTTCCTGGGGACTAGCGGGAGGCCAAACAGATACGCAGTATTTT. Translating it yields CASSSWGLAGGQTDTQYF.

The V call is TRBV5-4, the J call TRBJ1-6; maybe TRBD1 (6 bases). Trimming removed 0 bases from V and 9 bases from J, with 16 bases in between. Germline V lookup: CDR1 SGHNT, CDR2 YYREEE (reference sequence). CDR3 length equals 16 residues. The CDR3 DNA is TGTGCCAGCAGCTTGGCTGAGGGACAAGGAAGTTCACCCCTCCACTTT. Amino acids: CASSLAEGQGSSPLHF.

The chain links TRBV6-1 to TRBJ2-4, with 7 bases matching TRBD2. Unmatched junction bases numbered 9, after V lost 2 bases and J lost 8 bases. Germline V gene data show CDR1 as MNHNS and CDR2 as SASEGT. The CDR3 has 15 residues. CDR3 bases: TGTGCCAGCAGTGAAAGCTGGGGAGGGGTGGACATTCAGTACTTC. It specifies CASSESWGGVDIQYF.

The chain has TRBV2 and TRBJ1-5; tentative D call: TRBD1 (6 bases). Germline values: CDR1 SNHLY, CDR2 FYNNEI. V was trimmed by 1 base and J by 5 bases, leaving 12 bases between them. The CDR3 length is 15 residues. This CDR3 reads CASSEGAGGDQPQHF. CDR3 bases: TGTGCCAGCAGTGAAGGGGCGGGGGGCGATCAGCCCCAGCATTTT.

The chain links TRBV7-2 to TRBJ1-2; 10 bases match TRBD1. Losses at the gene ends were 5 bases for V and 5 bases for J; bases not matched to a gene: 5. The CDR3 has 14 residues. Germline V gene lookup returns CDR1 SGHTA and CDR2 FQGNSA. DNA of the CDR3: TGTGCCAGCAGCGGGGACAGGGGATTTTATGGCTACACCTTC. Protein product: CASSGDRGFYGYTF.

This chain uses TRBV28 with TRBJ1-2, with no clear D. Germline V CDR1 and CDR2: MDHEN, SYDVKM. Deletions cut 3 bases from V and 1 base from J, with 3 bases between. The CDR3 length is 12 residues. DNA for the CDR3: TGTGCCAGCAGTTTGGGTAACTATGGCTACACCTTC. Translation gives CASSLGNYGYTF.

This clone was recorded only once. The CDR3 sequence is CASSRGSGGELTDTQYF. In DNA, the CDR3 is TGTGCCAGCAGCCGGGGTAGCGGGGGAGAACTCACAGATACGCAGTATTTT. The gene calls are TRBV3-1 (or the pseudogene TRBV3-2) and TRBJ2-3; 9 nucleotides agree with TRBD2. Per germline, CDR1 LGHDT and CDR2 YNNKEL (reference sequence). V lost 4 bases, J lost 2 bases, and 10 bases stayed unmatched. This CDR3 is 17 amino acids long.

J is TRBJ1-1 and V is TRBV11-2, with 7 bases matching TRBD1. Trimming at V came to 5 bases and at J to 7 bases, leaving 7 bases not matched to a gene. The length of the CDR3 is 13 residues. From germline, CDR1 is SGHAT and CDR2 FQNNGV. The CDR3 loop is CASSIIQGYEAFF. CDR3 nucleotides: TGTGCCAGCAGCATCATACAGGGGTATGAAGCTTTCTTT. The variable domain in full, with the rest retrieved from reference TRBV11-2 and TRBJ1-1, is EAGVAQSPRYKIIEKRQSVAFWCNPISGHATLYWYQQILGQGPKLLIQFQNNGVVDDSQLPKDRFSAERLKGVDSTLKIQPAKLEDSAVYLCASSIIQGYEAFFGQGTRLTVV.

This chain connects TRBV6-5 to TRBJ1-1; 7 nucleotides match TRBD1. The CDR3 has 15 amino acids. Germline V gene sequence: CDR1 MNHEY, CDR2 SVGAGI. V lost 6 bases to trimming and J lost 4 bases; unmatched junction nucleotides: 11. The CDR3 protein is CASRFSGGQSTEAFF. DNA for the CDR3: TGTGCCAGCAGGTTCTCCGGGGGACAGTCCACTGAAGCTTTCTTT.

The chain recombines TRBV28 with TRBJ1-1, with D unresolved. CDR1 and CDR2 from the germline V gene are MDHEN and SYDVKM. The V end lost 6 bases, the J end lost 1 base, and 12 bases lay between the germline ends. This CDR3 comprises 14 residues. The CDR3 spells CASRLMGENTEAFF. In DNA form, the CDR3 reads TGTGCCAGCAGACTCATGGGAGAGAACACTGAAGCTTTCTTT. The full variable domain, its missing parts supplied by reference TRBV28 and TRBJ1-1, is DVKVTQSSRYLVKRTGEKVFLECVQDMDHENMFWYRQDPGLGLRLIYFSYDVKMKEKGDIPEGYSVSREKKERFSLILESASTNQTSMYLCASRLMGENTEAFFGQGTRLTVV.

The chain couples TRBV6-5 to TRBJ1-6; D remains ambiguous. Germline CDR1 reads MNHEY; CDR2 reads SVGAGI. The CDR3 sequence is 15 residues long. V was clipped by 0 bases and J by 7 bases, with 10 bases between them. The CDR3 here is CASSYSRVQNSPLHF. The CDR3 DNA reads TGTGCCAGCAGTTACTCTAGGGTTCAGAATTCACCCCTCCACTTT.

The chain employs TRBV18 and TRBJ2-3; D is possibly TRBD2 (5 bases). Germline CDR1 KGHSH, CDR2 LQKENI. V shed 3 bases and J shed 1 base, with 14 bases lying between them. The CDR3 length is 16 residues. CDR3 sequence reads: CASSPERLSRTDTQYF. The CDR3 coding sequence is TGTGCCAGCTCACCGGAGCGGCTTTCCCGCACAGATACGCAGTATTTT. The variable domain in full, with the rest retrieved from reference TRBV18 and TRBJ2-3, is NAGVMQNPRHLVRRRGQEARLRCSPMKGHSHVYWYRQLPEEGLKFMVYLQKENIIDESGMPKERFSAEFPKEGPSILRIQQVVRGDSAAYFCASSPERLSRTDTQYFGPGTRLTVL.

This clone was detected only a few times. This chain joins TRBV27 and TRBJ2-7, with D possibly being TRBD1 (5 bases). This CDR3 comprises 15 residues. The germline V gene has CDR1 MNHEY and CDR2 SMNVEV (reference sequence). V lost 0 bases, J lost 1 base, and 10 bases lay in between. The CDR3 sequence: CASSLSGRDSYEQYF. In DNA, the CDR3 is TGTGCCAGCAGTTTATCAGGCAGGGATTCCTACGAGCAGTACTTC.

CDR3 in DNA: TGCGCCAGCAGCGTGGGACAGGGAGAGACCCAGTACTTC. It codes for CASSVGQGETQYF. This rearrangement joins TRBV5-1 to TRBJ2-5; 9 positions agree with TRBD1. Germline V lookup: CDR1 SGHRS, CDR2 YFSETQ. V lost 4 bases to trimming and J lost 4 bases; unmatched junction nucleotides: 2. The CDR3 consists of 13 residues.

This chain connects TRBV5-1 to TRBJ2-5, with 7 bases identical to TRBD1. This CDR3 has 13 residues. Germline CDR1 and CDR2: SGHRS and YFSETQ. Unmatched junction bases numbered 3, after V lost 5 bases and J lost 2 bases. For the CDR3, the DNA is TGCGCCAGCAGAGACAGGGTACAAGAGACCCAGTACTTC. Protein product: CASRDRVQETQYF.

The chain is built from TRBV19 and TRBJ2-3, with 11 bases matching TRBD2. The CDR3 loop spans 15 amino acids. Per germline, CDR1 LNHDA and CDR2 SQIVND (reference sequence). The junction had 4 bases not matched to a gene; V was cut back by 3 bases and J by 5 bases. DNA for the CDR3: TGTGCCAGTAGTATGAGTACTAGCGGGGGAGATACGCAGTATTTT. It translates to CASSMSTSGGDTQYF.

The chain is built from TRBV19 and TRBJ1-1; the D is unclear. There are 13 residues in the CDR3. V lost 5 bases, J lost 2 bases, and 9 bases lay in between. Germline V CDR1 and CDR2: LNHDA, SQIVND (reference sequence). CDR3 coding DNA: TGTGCCAGTAGTGTTACATCAAACACTGAAGCTTTCTTT. Its protein product is CASSVTSNTEAFF. The variable domain in full, with the rest retrieved from reference TRBV19 and TRBJ1-1, is DGGITQSPKYLFRKEGQNVTLSCEQNLNHDAMYWYRQDPGQGLRLIYYSQIVNDFQKGDIAEGYSVSREKKESFPLTVTSAQKNPTAFYLCASSVTSNTEAFFGQGTRLTVV.

The chain employs TRBV5-1 and TRBJ2-3; 8 nucleotides match TRBD2. The CDR3 totals 18 residues. Germline V gene data show CDR1 as SGHRS and CDR2 as YFSETQ. With 1 base clipped from V and 4 bases from J, the junction kept 14 bases outside the gene matches. CDR3 protein: CASSLFGPRPGGADTQYF. CDR3 nucleotide sequence: TGCGCCAGCAGCTTGTTTGGGCCGCGCCCGGGGGGGGCAGATACGCAGTATTTT.

V usage is TRBV5-5 and J usage is TRBJ1-2; TRBD1 matches 9 bases. V shed 4 bases and J 7 bases; nucleotides not matched to a gene: 17. CDR3 size: 17 residues. Germline V gene sequence: CDR1 SGHKS, CDR2 YYEKEE (reference sequence). The CDR3 sequence is CASSLNMGQGQMSGYTF. The CDR3, as DNA: TGTGCCAGCAGCCTGAACATGGGACAGGGCCAAATGAGTGGCTACACCTTC.

The V and J genes are TRBV9 and TRBJ2-5, with D unresolved. The CDR3 length is 13 residues. Looked up from germline, CDR1 is SGDLS and CDR2 is YYNGEE. V was shortened by 4 bases and J by 2 bases, with 9 bases between the two germline ends. The CDR3 region is CASSQGNQETQYF. The CDR3, as DNA: TGTGCCAGCAGCCAAGGGAATCAAGAGACCCAGTACTTC. Combining the CDR3 with reference TRBV9 and TRBJ2-5 gives the whole variable domain DSGVTQTPKHLITATGQRVTLRCSPRSGDLSVYWYQQSLDQGLQFLIQYYNGEERAKGNILERFSAQQFPDLHSELNLSSLELGDSALYFCASSQGNQETQYFGPGTRLLVL.

This chain uses TRBV6-4 with TRBJ1-3; D gene unclear. This CDR3 has 13 amino acids. Trimming stripped 8 bases from V and 2 bases from J, with 10 bases between. Germline CDR1 MRHNA, CDR2 SNTAGT. CDR3 protein: CASSTVPGNTIYF. DNA for the CDR3: TGTGCCAGCTCAACGGTTCCTGGAAACACCATATATTTT.